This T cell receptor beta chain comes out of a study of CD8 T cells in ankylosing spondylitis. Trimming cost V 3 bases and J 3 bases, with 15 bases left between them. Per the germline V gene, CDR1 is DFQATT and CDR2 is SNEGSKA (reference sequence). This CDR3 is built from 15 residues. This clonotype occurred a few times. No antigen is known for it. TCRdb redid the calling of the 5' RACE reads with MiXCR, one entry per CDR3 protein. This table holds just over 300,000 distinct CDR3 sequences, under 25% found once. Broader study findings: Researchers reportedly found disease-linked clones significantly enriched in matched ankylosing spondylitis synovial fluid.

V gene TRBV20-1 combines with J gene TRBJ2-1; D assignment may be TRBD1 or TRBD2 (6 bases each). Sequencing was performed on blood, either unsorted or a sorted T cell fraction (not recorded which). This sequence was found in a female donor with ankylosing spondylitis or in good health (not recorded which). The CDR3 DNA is TGCAGTGCTAGGGGGGGCGGCTGGGGCTACAATGAGCAGTTCTTC. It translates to CSARGGGWGYNEQFF.